A single sample is the source of the 27 T cell receptor beta chains below, sequenced in a study of T cells after yellow fever vaccination. TCRdb re-called the 5' RACE reads with MiXCR, one entry per CDR3 protein. There are around 610,000 distinct CDR3 sequences in the sample; approximately 15% occur only once, and over 12% lies in the top ten. The specimen comprised PBMCs, sampled on the day of the yellow fever booster vaccination. These receptors originate from a man aged 25 to 40 who received the YFV17D yellow fever vaccine.

The V and J genes are TRBV20-1 and TRBJ2-7; TRBD2 aligns across 9 bases. This CDR3 spans 15 amino acids. V shed 3 bases, J shed 2 bases, and the junction held 8 bases outside the gene matches. Per the germline V gene, CDR1 is DFQATT and CDR2 is SNEGSKA (reference sequence). The CDR3 loop reads CSASGALAGTYEQYF. CDR3 bases: TGCAGTGCTAGCGGTGCGCTAGCGGGGACCTACGAGCAGTACTTC.

This clonotype was counted a few times. V and J are TRBV12-3 or TRBV12-4 and TRBJ1-1; D is unresolved. The CDR3 totals 15 residues. V lost 7 bases and J lost 0, with 15 bases in between. In nucleotides, the CDR3 is TGTGCCAGCACCCCACGGAGGGAGATGAACACTGAAGCTTTCTTT. Amino acid sequence: CASTPRREMNTEAFF.

J is TRBJ1-2 and V is TRBV10-3; no firm D call. The CDR3 consists of 16 residues. CDR1 and CDR2 (germline): ENHRY, SYGVKD. The V end was cut by 0 bases, the J end by 4 bases, with 15 bases between. For the CDR3, the DNA is TGTGCCATCAGTGAGTCCCTACTACCGGGATCCTATGGCTACACCTTC. Its protein product is CAISESLLPGSYGYTF.

This clonotype has ten or more counts. The chain is built from TRBV7-3 and TRBJ2-1, with 7 bases lining up with TRBD2. J lost 3 bases, V lost 0 bases, and 2 bases had no gene match. From germline, CDR1 is SGHTA and CDR2 FQGTGA. CDR3 length: 15 residues. CDR3 sequence reads: CASSLTRESYNEQFF. The CDR3 DNA reads TGTGCCAGCAGCTTAACGCGGGAGAGCTACAATGAGCAGTTCTTC.

This clonotype was recorded many times. The chain recombines TRBV20-1 with TRBJ2-7; possibly TRBD2 for D (7 bases). Per germline, CDR1 DFQATT and CDR2 SNEGSKA (reference sequence). The length of the CDR3 is 14 residues. Between the trimmed V and J ends, which lost 0 bases and 6 bases, there was a span of 15 bases. The CDR3 here is CSARDGRGGVEQYF. CDR3 coding DNA: TGCAGTGCTAGAGATGGAAGGGGGGGGGTCGAGCAGTACTTC.

The sample holds a few counts of this clonotype. The genes are TRBV4-3 and TRBJ2-5; maybe TRBD1 (7 bases). The CDR3 extends over 15 amino acids. The V end was cut by 2 bases, the J end by 7 bases, with 17 bases between. Germline CDR1 and CDR2: LGHNA and YSLEER. The CDR3 sequence is CASSQTGARRVTQYF. The CDR3 nucleotides are TGCGCCAGCAGCCAAACAGGGGCCAGGAGGGTGACCCAGTACTTC.

This clonotype was recorded a few times. V usage is TRBV20-1 and J usage is TRBJ1-1; no clear D gene. V was shortened by 6 bases and J by 0 bases, with 8 bases between the two germline ends. The CDR3 runs to 12 residues. CDR1 and CDR2 from the germline V gene are DFQATT and SNEGSKA (reference sequence). CDR3 sequence (DNA): TGCAGTGCACCTCAGATGAACACTGAAGCTTTCTTT. Protein sequence: CSAPQMNTEAFF.

A few counts support this clonotype. CDR3 sequence (DNA): TGTGCCAGCAGTTTTCGCGGGAGGGCCGACACCGGGGAGCTGTTTTTT. Its translation is CASSFRGRADTGELFF. The chain combines TRBV27 with TRBJ2-2, with TRBD2 matching over 9 bases. Per germline, CDR1 MNHEY and CDR2 SMNVEV (reference sequence). V shed 3 bases, J shed 3 bases, and the junction held 5 bases outside the gene matches. The CDR3 runs 16 residues.

This clonotype has only a few counts. This chain joins TRBV29-1 and TRBJ2-1; D remains ambiguous. The germline V gene encodes CDR1 SQVTM and CDR2 ANQGSEA. This CDR3 has 12 amino acids. The CDR3, as DNA: TGCACAATCGGAAGCCTCTACAATGAGCAGTTCTTC. Its protein product is CTIGSLYNEQFF.

The CDR3 loop reads CASSLSVLNTEAFF. DNA for the CDR3: TGTGCCAGCAGTTTATCTGTACTGAACACTGAAGCTTTCTTT. The chain combines TRBV27 with TRBJ1-1; D uncertain. V lost 0 bases, J lost 0 bases, and 5 bases lay in between. The CDR3 runs 14 residues. CDR1 is MNHEY, CDR2 SMNVEV, per germline (reference sequence).

The chain combines TRBV24-1 with TRBJ2-1, with D tentatively TRBD1 (5 bases). Deletions cut 4 bases from V and 8 bases from J, with 17 bases between. The germline CDR1 and CDR2 sequences are KGHDR and SFDVKD. The CDR3 has 15 amino acids. The CDR3, as DNA: TGTGCCACCAGTGAGCCGATTCGACAGTTGTATGAGCAGTTCTTC. Amino acids: CATSEPIRQLYEQFF.

V is TRBV11-2 and J is TRBJ1-1; a possible D gene is TRBD1 (5 bases). CDR3 length equals 14 residues. The germline V and J ends were trimmed by 5 bases and 5 bases, with 15 bases remaining between them. Germline loops: CDR1 SGHAT, CDR2 FQNNGV. CDR3 in amino acids: CASSQDGGWTEAFF. The CDR3 DNA follows: TGTGCCAGCAGCCAGGACGGGGGTTGGACTGAAGCTTTCTTT.

Ten or more counts support this clonotype. The V call is TRBV12-3 or TRBV12-4, the J call TRBJ1-1, with 7 bases identical to TRBD1. This CDR3 comprises 14 residues. The J segment lost 0 bases and the V segment lost 3 bases, leaving 1 base of the junction unmatched. DNA for the CDR3: TGTGCCAGCAGTTTGACAGGGATGAACACTGAAGCTTTCTTT. This translates into CASSLTGMNTEAFF.

V and J are TRBV6-2 or TRBV6-3 and TRBJ1-1, with D hard to call. The germline CDR1 and CDR2 sequences are MNHEY and SVGEGT. This CDR3 region has 12 residues. V lost 6 bases to trimming and J lost 4 bases, with 9 bases between them. The DNA of the CDR3 is TGTGCCAGCAGAAGACCGACCACTGAAGCTTTCTTT. Translated, it gives CASRRPTTEAFF.

The J gene is TRBJ1-2, the V gene TRBV6-1; D perhaps matches TRBD1 (5 bases). The V gene's germline CDR1 is MNHNS and CDR2 SASEGT. V gave up 11 bases and J gave up 4 bases, with 14 bases separating them. The CDR3 is made up of 12 amino acids. This chain's CDR3 is CAHGGVGYGYTF. The CDR3 DNA reads TGTGCCCACGGAGGGGTTGGCTATGGCTACACCTTC.

This clonotype occurred a few times. The chain carries TRBV12-5 and TRBJ2-1; 9 bases match TRBD1. Trimming at V came to 0 bases and at J to 2 bases, leaving 11 bases not matched to a gene. Germline values: CDR1 LGHNT, CDR2 FRNRAP. The CDR3 covers 19 residues. CDR3 region: CASGLVTRWDRDTYNEQFF. CDR3 sequence (DNA): TGTGCTAGTGGTTTGGTAACCCGGTGGGACAGGGACACCTACAATGAGCAGTTCTTC.

This clonotype was found a few times. The chain uses TRBV7-2 and TRBJ1-4, with D unclear. Trimming shortened V by 1 base and J by 7 bases, and 7 bases separated the two germline ends. This CDR3 has 13 amino acids. CDR1 SGHTA and CDR2 FQGNSA come from the germline V gene. The CDR3 here is CASSLEVGEKLFF. CDR3 nucleotide sequence: TGTGCCAGCAGCTTAGAGGTCGGTGAAAAACTGTTTTTT.

This clonotype came up a few times. This chain connects TRBV6-5 to TRBJ1-5; D remains ambiguous. V gave up 4 bases and J gave up 5 bases, with 9 bases separating them. The germline V gene has CDR1 MNHEY and CDR2 SVGAGI. The CDR3 loop spans 13 amino acids. The CDR3 coding sequence is TGTGCCAGCAGTTCAGACGGTTATCAGCCCCAGCATTTT. It is translated as CASSSDGYQPQHF.

This clonotype has a count of ten or more. This CDR3 is CASSSTGNEQYF. The CDR3 nucleotides read TGCGCCAGCAGCTCTACAGGGAACGAGCAGTACTTC. The genes are TRBV5-1 and TRBJ2-7; D may be TRBD1 (6 bases). Trimming took off 3 bases at V and 5 bases at J, with 9 bases between the two ends. This CDR3 spans 12 amino acids. Germline CDR1 reads SGHRS; CDR2 reads YFSETQ.

The chain is built from TRBV11-3 and TRBJ2-1; tentative D call: TRBD2 (6 bases). CDR3 size: 16 residues. V lost 1 base, J lost 0 bases, and 10 bases lay in between. In germline, CDR1 is SGHNT, CDR2 YENEEA. This chain's CDR3 is CASSLGRESSYNEQFF. CDR3 coding DNA: TGTGCCAGCAGCTTAGGTCGGGAGAGCTCCTACAATGAGCAGTTCTTC.

This clonotype has just a few counts. This rearrangement joins TRBV20-1 to TRBJ1-2; 9 nucleotides agree with TRBD1. Unmatched junction bases numbered 4, after V lost 6 bases and J lost 5 bases. The CDR3 is 12 residues long. Germline V gene sequence: CDR1 DFQATT, CDR2 SNEGSKA (reference sequence). The CDR3 DNA reads as TGCAGTGCAATGGGACAGGGTTATGGCTACACCTTC. It translates to CSAMGQGYGYTF.

The rearrangement links TRBV12-3 or TRBV12-4 to TRBJ2-2; TRBD2 matches at 9 bases. The length of the CDR3 is 15 residues. The V gene end was trimmed by 6 bases and the J gene end by 8 bases; junction bases not matched to a gene: 10. The CDR3 nucleotides read TGTGCCAGCAGCAGGACTAGCGATCCCTCGGGGGAGCTGTTTTTT. Translation gives CASSRTSDPSGELFF.

This clonotype has only a few counts. V gene TRBV5-1 combines with J gene TRBJ1-2; D remains ambiguous. The CDR3 is 15 residues long. V was cut by 0 bases and J by 3 bases, with 12 bases left in between. The germline gives CDR1 SGHRS, CDR2 YFSETQ. The CDR3 DNA sequence: TGCGCCAGCAGCTTGGAATCCTATGCGTACTATGGCTACACCTTC. Residues: CASSLESYAYYGYTF.

This clonotype was found many times. The chain combines TRBV5-1 with TRBJ1-1; 8 bases are a match to TRBD1. The germline V gene has CDR1 SGHRS and CDR2 YFSETQ. This CDR3 is 12 amino acids long. V lost 4 bases, J lost 7 bases, and 3 bases stayed unmatched. CDR3 sequence (DNA): TGCGCCAGCAGCGTCGGACAGGGTGAAGCTTTCTTT. Its protein product is CASSVGQGEAFF.

The genes are TRBV11-1 and TRBJ1-2; D is undetermined. Germline V lookup: CDR1 SGHAT, CDR2 FQDESV (reference sequence). This CDR3 is built from 18 residues. The ends were cut back, 5 bases at V and 11 bases at J, with 33 bases in the middle. The CDR3 nucleotides read TGTGCCAGCAGCCGAGTGGGAAAAACCGGCACGCTTACCCGAGGGTACACCTTC. It yields the protein CASSRVGKTGTLTRGYTF.

The chain joins TRBV21-1 to TRBJ1-2; the D call in the table, TRBD1, was not verified against the DNA. TRBV21-1 has pseudogene status. The CDR3 loop spans 16 amino acids. The CDR3 nucleotides are TGTGCCAGCAGCAAGGCTATAGCACAGGGCGACCATGGCTACACCTTC. This sequence encodes CASSKAIAQGDHGYTF.

This clonotype occurred a few times. The rearrangement links TRBV6-1 to TRBJ2-2, with 9 bases aligning to TRBD2. The CDR3 loop spans 15 amino acids. With V trimmed by 5 bases and J by 5 bases, 6 bases remained unmatched. Germline CDR1 and CDR2: MNHNS and SASEGT. CDR3 amino acids: CASSNSGSSTGELFF. The CDR3 DNA sequence: TGTGCCAGCAGTAATAGCGGGAGCTCAACCGGGGAGCTGTTTTTT.